These 2 T cell receptor beta chains were all obtained from the same sample, sequenced in a study of graft-versus-host responses after intestinal transplantation (dated by TCRdb to the early 2020s). The library was made by the immunoSEQ multiplex PCR assay. The source is immuneACCESS, and TCRdb retained only in-frame sequences with V and J called. Part of the clones is not carried over; for the studies checked, unresolved V genes explain less than half of this, and the remainder is unexplained. The sample table shows about 47,000 clones, and approximately 94% are seen once. The top ten clonotypes cover 1.6% of the sample. The sample consisted of PBMCs, taken 335 days after intestinal transplant. Receptors originate from a human patient who received an intestinal transplant, so some T cells may come from the graft donor.

The chain uses TRBV29-1 and TRBJ2-3; maybe TRBD2 (6 bases). V dropped 4 bases and J dropped 5 bases, with 16 bases sitting between them. Germline CDR1 is SQVTM and CDR2 is ANQGSEA. The CDR3 is 14 amino acids. As DNA, the CDR3 is TGCAGCGTTGTCCCGGGACTCCATTTAGATACGCAGTATTTT. It translates to CSVVPGLHLDTQYF.

This chain connects TRBV6-1 to TRBJ1-6; D is uncertain. Germline CDR1 is MNHNS and CDR2 is SASEGT. The CDR3 spans 16 residues. Trimming shortened V by 2 bases and J by 5 bases, and 13 bases separated the two germline ends. CDR3 in DNA: TGTGCCAGCAGTGAAACCCCGGCGGTGGATAATTCACCCCTCCACTTT. Its translation: CASSETPAVDNSPLHF.